Given below is one T cell receptor beta chain in context. Its binding antigen is unknown. Base qualities are not at hand, and no much larger clone is one base apart. The sample originates from a study of CD8+ T cells in alopecia areata (dated by TCRdb to 2016 to 2018). The study in broad terms: The treated patients took part in an open-label pilot trial in which moderate-to-severe alopecia areata was treated with oral tofacitinib at 5 to 10 mg twice daily. The RNA source kit depended on sample type: the PAXgene miRNA kit for fixed scalp, the miRNeasy kit for PBMCs, and the RNeasy kit for mouse skin. The SALT score, which quantifies the percentage of affected scalp surface area, was used to measure disease severity in treated patients. Biopsies were taken from tofacitinib-treated patients at baseline and again at 4 and 24 weeks into treatment, and several of those patients also had a later scalp biopsy. Scalp clonality was compared across normal scalp (n=4), patchy alopecia areata scalp (n=8), and alopecia totalis/universalis scalp (n=8). To study T cell clonal expansion in alopecia areata, the researchers applied high-throughput TCRbeta sequencing to both the C3H/HeJ mouse model and human patients. TCRbeta CDR3 regions were amplified by immunoSEQ multiplex PCR using 35 Vbeta forward and 13 Jbeta reverse primers. Tofacitinib was given for 6 to 18 months, followed by 6 months of follow-up off drug to assess delayed response and recurrence. Scalp tissue and sorted CD4+ and CD8+ peripheral blood T cells from patchy and totalis/universalis alopecia areata patients and from healthy controls were covered by human TCRbeta sequencing.

V has 4 bases trimmed and J has 6 bases trimmed; junction bases matching no gene number 12. As encoded in the germline V gene (reference sequence), CDR1 is GTSNPN while CDR2 is SVGIG. From cysteine to phenylalanine, the CDR3 is 15 amino acids long. Solely the CDR3 DNA is kept, with 45 bases framed from the first base. On the study overall, not on this receptor specifically: Tofacitinib significantly lowered scalp clonality and the number of expanded CD8+ clones among the top 100 scalp clones. Many expanded lesional clones were found to persist in scalp and blood during tofacitinib treatment, and relapse after treatment cessation may be partly explained by this persistence. Because the treated cohort was small and had only one nonresponder, larger studies are needed to examine links between baseline CD8+ expansion and response. Compared with normal scalp, lesional scalp, particularly in alopecia totalis/universalis, had higher clonality and more expanded CD8+ clones, which suggests antigenic drive. Compared with mice, TCR sequences shared between patients were less clear, possibly partly because of HLA diversity across the patient population. Resident alphabeta T cells in normal human skin are also sequenced, complicating scalp TCR repertoire analysis, unlike mouse skin dominated by gammadelta T cells.

This sample's time point label indicates: roughly 27 days on oral tofacitinib. Sample treatment or condition, as interpreted from the label and publication: oral pan-JAK inhibitor, 5-10 mg twice daily. Lesional scalp punch biopsies and peripheral blood were collected from alopecia areata patients. PBMCs were isolated by density centrifugation and stained for CD3, CD4 and CD8, and CD4+ and CD8+ T cells were sorted on a FACSAria. Libraries were prepared through the immunoSEQ multiplex PCR assay. For TCR sequencing, RNA was extracted from every sample and reverse transcribed into cDNA to serve as template. First-strand cDNA was synthesized using SuperScript III with a 2:1 mix of oligo-dT and random hexamers. A synthetic immune receptor repertoire was used to gauge amplification bias, and whatever bias remained was removed computationally. The original methods were these. Raw reads were preprocessed for error removal, and CDR3 was defined according to IMGT conventions as running from the conserved cysteine to phenylalanine. To get clonality, Shannon entropy was normalized by log2 of the number of productive unique TCRs and the result was subtracted from 1. Whether each scalp clone was CD4 or CD8 was inferred by checking scalp TCRbeta sequences against the CD4 and CD8 repertoires from sorted blood. Here the immuneACCESS table is served through TCRdb, limited to in-frame sequences with V and J called. Missing clones are a known gap in these copies; in checked studies unresolved V genes cover under half, and the rest lacks a known reason. V and J calls and clone size come straight from that table; D and trimming were deduced from the DNA. The sample has around 120,000 clones on record, roughly 55% of them singletons. The top ten constitute around 6% of the sample.

Sequencing used CD4+ T cells sorted from blood, obtained at week 4, from a patient treated with tofacitinib. In this chain, TRBV30 is recombined with TRBJ2-7; 10 of the junction bases match TRBD2. The receptor's source is a human donor with alopecia areata. The DNA sequence reads TGTGCCTGGACCCCTGGGGCTAGCGGGAGTATCGAGCAGTACTTC. This yields the protein CAWTPGASGSIEQYF.